This TCR beta chain was identified during a study of shared clonotypes between healthy human individuals. Study findings and constraints: The sampled material consisted only of blood, and tissue repertoires are likely to differ.

CD45RO-negative, CCR7-positively selected cells formed the naive CD8 fraction, excluding terminally differentiated effector memory CD45RA+ cells. Generated by immunoSEQ multiplex PCR, the TCRdb table keeps only in-frame clones and is missing some. The sample holds millions of clones; over 85% are singletons and the top ten take 0.9% to 1.4%. Trimming took 0 bases from V and 8 from J; bases not matched to a gene: 6. This CDR3 is built from 15 residues. From germline, CDR1 is SGHRS and CDR2 YFSETQ. This clone came up once. Its specificity is unknown. The receptor's source is a man younger than 35 in good health. The sequencing sample was made of naive CD8+ T cells sorted from blood. This chain uses TRBV5-1 with TRBJ2-1; 9 bases are a match to TRBD1. In DNA, the CDR3 is TGCGCCAGCAGCTTGGCCACAGGGGGCTTCGATGAGCAGTTCTTC. It translates to CASSLATGGFDEQFF.